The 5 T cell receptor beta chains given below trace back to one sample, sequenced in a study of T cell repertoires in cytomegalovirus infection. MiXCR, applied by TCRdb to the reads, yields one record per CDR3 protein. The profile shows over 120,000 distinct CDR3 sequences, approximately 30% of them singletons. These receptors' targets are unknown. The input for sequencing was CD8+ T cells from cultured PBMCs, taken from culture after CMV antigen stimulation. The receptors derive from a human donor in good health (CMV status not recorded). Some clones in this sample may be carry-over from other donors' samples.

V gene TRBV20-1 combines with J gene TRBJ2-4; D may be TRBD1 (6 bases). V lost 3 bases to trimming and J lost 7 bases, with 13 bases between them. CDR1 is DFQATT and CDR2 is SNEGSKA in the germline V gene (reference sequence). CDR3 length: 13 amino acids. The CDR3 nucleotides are TGCAGTGCTAGGCCACAGGGCCTCAACATTCAGTACTTC. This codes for CSARPQGLNIQYF.

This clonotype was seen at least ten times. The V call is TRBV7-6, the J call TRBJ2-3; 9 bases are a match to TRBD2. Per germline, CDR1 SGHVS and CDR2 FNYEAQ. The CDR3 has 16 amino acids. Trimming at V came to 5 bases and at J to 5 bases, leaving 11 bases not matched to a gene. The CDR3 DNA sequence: TGTGCCAGCAGCCCTAATAGCGGGGGTAGTGGAGATACGCAGTATTTT. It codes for CASSPNSGGSGDTQYF.

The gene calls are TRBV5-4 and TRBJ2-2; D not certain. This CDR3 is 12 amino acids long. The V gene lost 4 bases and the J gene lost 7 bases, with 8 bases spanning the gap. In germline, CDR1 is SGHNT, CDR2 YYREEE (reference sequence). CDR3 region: CASSTVFGELFF. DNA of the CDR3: TGTGCCAGCAGCACCGTGTTCGGGGAGCTGTTTTTT.

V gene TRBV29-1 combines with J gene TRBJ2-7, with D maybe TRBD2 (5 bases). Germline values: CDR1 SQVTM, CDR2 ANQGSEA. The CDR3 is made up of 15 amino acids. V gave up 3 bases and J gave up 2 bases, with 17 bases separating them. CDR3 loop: CSVELAGIAAYEQYF. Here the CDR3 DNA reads TGCAGCGTTGAGCTTGCCGGGATCGCAGCCTACGAGCAGTACTTC.

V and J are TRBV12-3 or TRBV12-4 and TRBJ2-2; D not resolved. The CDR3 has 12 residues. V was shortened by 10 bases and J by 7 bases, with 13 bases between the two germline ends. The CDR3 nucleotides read TGTGCCAACCTCAGGTTACACGGGGAGCTGTTTTTT. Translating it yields CANLRLHGELFF.